What follows are 28 T cell receptor beta chains derived from one specimen sequenced in a study of T cells in Graves' hyperthyroidism and ophthalmopathy. Amplification targeted TCR beta CDR3 regions from RNA transcripts. Carried out on the TCR CDR3, a first-round RT-PCR used the HTBI primer set. Each CDR3 protein gets one entry after TCRdb re-called the multiplex PCR reads with MiXCR. This table has about 400,000 distinct CDR3 sequences, 14% to 15% appearing once. The source material was blood. The receptors come from a woman aged 25 to 39 with Graves' hyperthyroidism.

In DNA, the CDR3 is TGTGCCAGCAGCTTAGCGGGAGAGGCCACCGGGGAGCTGTTTTTT. Translating it yields CASSLAGEATGELFF. J is TRBJ2-2 and V is TRBV11-2; a possible D gene is TRBD2 (6 bases). Per germline, CDR1 SGHAT and CDR2 FQNNGV. V was shortened by 1 base and J by 4 bases, with 10 bases between the two germline ends. CDR3 size: 15 residues.

This clonotype came up a few times. This may come from a read error, since a much larger clone is one base off. V gene TRBV11-1 combines with J gene TRBJ1-1; D not resolved. V lost 3 bases, J lost 4 bases, and 9 bases lay in between. Germline V CDR1 and CDR2: SGHAT, FQDESV (reference sequence). The CDR3 is made up of 13 amino acids. DNA of the CDR3: TGTGCCAGCAGCTTGCGACGGGGCACTGAAGCTTTCTTT. Its protein product is CASSLRRGTEAFF.

CDR3 nucleotide sequence: TGTGCCATAAAGACCGGGACAGCCTTCACCGGGGAGCTGTTTTTT. It specifies CAIKTGTAFTGELFF. The V and J genes are TRBV7-2 and TRBJ2-2; TRBD1 matches at 7 bases. The CDR3 consists of 15 residues. Germline CDR1 is SGHTA and CDR2 is FQGNSA. V shed 10 bases and J 4 bases; nucleotides not matched to a gene: 12.

The rearrangement joins TRBV12-3 or TRBV12-4 to TRBJ2-2; perhaps D is TRBD1 or TRBD2 (6 bases each). The CDR3 totals 14 residues. V gave up 4 bases and J gave up 3 bases, with 9 bases separating them. CDR3 region: CASSWGAHTGELFF. CDR3 nucleotide sequence: TGTGCCAGCAGTTGGGGGGCTCACACCGGGGAGCTGTTTTTT.

This sequence joins TRBV12-3 or TRBV12-4 and TRBJ2-3, with D possibly being TRBD1 or TRBD2 (7 bases each). Trimming removed 7 bases from V and 6 bases from J, with 20 bases in between. The CDR3 totals 15 residues. CDR3 nucleotides: TGTGCCAGCAAACCTCGACAGGGAGGGTCGGATACGCAGTATTTT. It codes for CASKPRQGGSDTQYF.

This clonotype has ten or more counts. This chain connects TRBV30 to TRBJ2-5; D remains ambiguous. The CDR3 covers 14 residues. Germline V gene data show CDR1 as GTSNPN and CDR2 as SVGIG (reference sequence). Trimming cost V 0 bases and J 5 bases, with 13 bases left between them. This chain's CDR3 is CAWSVPIIIETQYF. The CDR3 coding sequence is TGTGCCTGGAGTGTGCCGATTATAATTGAGACCCAGTACTTC.

This clonotype was observed at least ten times. This chain links TRBV7-2 with TRBJ2-1; the match to TRBD2 covers 12 bases. The CDR3 is 16 residues long. Germline V gene lookup returns CDR1 SGHTA and CDR2 FQGNSA. With 1 base clipped from V and 8 bases from J, the junction kept 6 bases outside the gene matches. The chain's CDR3 is CASSLETSGRLYEQFF. CDR3 DNA sequence: TGTGCCAGCAGCTTAGAAACTAGCGGGAGGTTGTATGAGCAGTTCTTC. Supplemented by reference TRBV7-2 and TRBJ2-1, the full variable domain reads GAGVSQSPSNKVTEKGKDVELRCDPISGHTALYWYRQSLGQGLEFLIYFQGNSAPDKSGLPSDRFSAERTGGSVSTLTIQRTQQEDSAVYLCASSLETSGRLYEQFFGPGTRLTVL.

Comments on this clonotype: A much larger clone differs by one base, so this may be a read error. The CDR3 does not close with the conserved phenylalanine or tryptophan, likely indicating a read error. This chain links TRBV28 with TRBJ2-5; tentatively, D is TRBD2 (8 bases). V was clipped by 5 bases and J by 0 bases, with 16 bases between them. Germline V gene sequence: CDR1 MDHEN, CDR2 SYDVKM. This CDR3 has 16 amino acids. The CDR3 reads CASSPREGAYQETQYS. The CDR3 region has the DNA TGTGCCAGCAGTCCCCGGGAGGGGGCCTACCAAGAGACCCAGTACTCC.

This clonotype was seen only a few times. This chain uses TRBV20-1 with TRBJ1-3; D remains ambiguous. The CDR3 consists of 18 residues. Trimming pared 0 bases from V and 1 base from J, leaving 19 bases between. The V gene's germline CDR1 is DFQATT and CDR2 SNEGSKA (reference sequence). The CDR3 DNA reads as TGCAGTGCTAGAGATTCCGGGCCACTTTTATCTTCTGGAAACACCATATATTTT. Protein: CSARDSGPLLSSGNTIYF.

This clonotype was seen many times. The CDR3 region has the DNA TGTGCCAGCAGCGGACTAGCGGGAGAGATCGAGCAGTACTTC. It translates to CASSGLAGEIEQYF. The V gene is TRBV2, the J gene TRBJ2-7; 13 bases are shared with TRBD2. Losses at the gene ends were 6 bases for V and 6 bases for J; bases not matched to a gene: 5. Germline CDR1 and CDR2: SNHLY and FYNNEI. The CDR3 is 14 amino acids. Full variable domain (rest looked up from reference TRBV2 and TRBJ2-7): EPEVTQTPSHQVTQMGQEVILRCVPISNHLYFYWYRQILGQKVEFLVSFYNNEISEKSEIFDDQFSVERPDGSNFTLKIRSTKLEDSAMYFCASSGLAGEIEQYFGPGTRLTVT.

This clonotype has at least ten counts. The chain couples TRBV7-9 to TRBJ2-7; 8 bases are shared with TRBD2. This CDR3 comprises 14 residues. CDR1 and CDR2 from the germline V gene are SEHNR and FQNEAQ (reference sequence). Trimming at V came to 4 bases and at J to 5 bases, leaving 7 bases not matched to a gene. The CDR3 DNA follows: TGTGCCAGCAGCTCGAGCGGGAGAGCCGACGAGCAGTACTTC. As protein: CASSSSGRADEQYF.

The gene calls are TRBV27 and TRBJ1-3; no firm D call. This CDR3 is built from 17 residues. The V and J ends lost 5 bases and 3 bases respectively, with 20 bases between them. The V gene's germline CDR1 is MNHEY and CDR2 SMNVEV (reference sequence). The CDR3 bases are TGTGCCAGCAGTCTGCCTCCGGACGGACCCCTTGGAAACACCATATATTTT. Its translation is CASSLPPDGPLGNTIYF.

The J gene is TRBJ1-6, the V gene TRBV7-2; D may be TRBD1 (6 bases). Germline V lookup: CDR1 SGHTA, CDR2 FQGNSA. This CDR3 is 15 amino acids long. V lost 4 bases to trimming and J lost 6 bases, with 13 bases between them. CDR3 DNA sequence: TGTGCCAGCAGCTCCTCGGGGACAACTAATTCACCCCTCCACTTT. It encodes CASSSSGTTNSPLHF.

There are many counts of this clonotype. This rearrangement joins TRBV28 to TRBJ2-1; D may correspond to TRBD1 or TRBD2 (5 bases each). Per the germline V gene, CDR1 is MDHEN and CDR2 is SYDVKM. The V gene lost 4 bases and the J gene lost 6 bases, with 13 bases spanning the gap. The CDR3 consists of 14 residues. The CDR3 sequence is CASSSGDGRNEQFF. CDR3 DNA sequence: TGTGCCAGCAGTTCCGGGGACGGGCGCAATGAGCAGTTCTTC.

Note on this clonotype: A read error may account for a junction end that differs from germline. The genes are TRBV28 and TRBJ2-2; 10 bases are a match to TRBD2. The CDR3 runs to 15 residues. Germline V CDR1 and CDR2: MDHEN, SYDVKM. The CDR3 loop reads CASRLAGTDSGELSF. CDR3 DNA sequence: TGTGCCAGCAGACTAGCGGGAACGGATTCCGGGGAGCTGTCTTTT.

About this clonotype itself: One base away lies a much larger clone, so this may be a sequencing read error. The V call is TRBV20-1, the J call TRBJ2-3; perhaps TRBD2 as D (5 bases). This CDR3 comprises 15 residues. Germline CDR1 DFQATT, CDR2 SNEGSKA (reference sequence). V was cut by 1 base and J by 2 bases, with 13 bases left in between. CDR3 residues: CSARAPEANTDTQYF. The CDR3 DNA reads TGCAGTGCTAGAGCGCCGGAGGCAAACACAGATACGCAGTATTTT.

In this sample, this clonotype turned up many times. V usage is TRBV27 and J usage is TRBJ2-3; 9 bases fit TRBD1. CDR1 and CDR2 from the germline V gene are MNHEY and SMNVEV (reference sequence). Trimming at V came to 4 bases and at J to 1 base, leaving 9 bases not matched to a gene. The CDR3 extends over 17 amino acids. Here the CDR3 reads CASSSRRTGGGTDTQYF. The CDR3 region has the DNA TGTGCCAGCAGTTCAAGAAGAACAGGGGGCGGCACAGATACGCAGTATTTT.

This chain connects TRBV7-2 to TRBJ2-7; 15 bases agree with TRBD2. Germline V gene lookup returns CDR1 SGHTA and CDR2 FQGNSA. Unmatched junction bases numbered 8, after V lost 5 bases and J lost 0 bases. The CDR3 length is 18 residues. CDR3 loop: CASSLRTSGRVNSYEQYF. The CDR3 DNA follows: TGTGCCAGCAGCCTCCGGACTAGCGGGAGGGTCAACTCCTACGAGCAGTACTTC.

This clonotype has at least ten counts. V gene TRBV7-2 combines with J gene TRBJ2-7; TRBD2 agrees at 10 bases. The CDR3 is made up of 20 amino acids. Trimming at V came to 5 bases and at J to 6 bases, leaving 25 bases not matched to a gene. In germline, CDR1 is SGHTA, CDR2 FQGNSA. The CDR3: CASSTPLPGGAASGRAEQYF. CDR3 DNA: TGTGCCAGCAGCACCCCGTTACCAGGGGGCGCGGCTAGCGGGAGAGCCGAGCAGTACTTC.

There are a few counts of this clonotype. The rearrangement uses TRBV5-4 and TRBJ2-5; D is perhaps TRBD2 (6 bases). CDR3 length: 14 amino acids. V lost 0 bases and J lost 3, with 9 bases in between. CDR1 and CDR2 from the germline V gene are SGHNT and YYREEE (reference sequence). The CDR3 nucleotides read TGTGCCAGCAGCTTGGGTCCGGGGGAAGAGACCCAGTACTTC. Translated: CASSLGPGEETQYF.

The table lists this clonotype with many counts. The V and J genes are TRBV6-1 and TRBJ2-7; D is perhaps TRBD1 (5 bases). This CDR3 has 14 amino acids. Trimming removed 5 bases from V and 5 bases from J, with 16 bases in between. Germline CDR1 MNHNS, CDR2 SASEGT. This CDR3 reads CASSSYRSPNEQYF. The CDR3 nucleotides are TGTGCCAGCAGTTCGTACAGGAGTCCCAACGAGCAGTACTTC.

This clonotype was found many times. The CDR3 DNA sequence: TGTGCCAGCAGTTCAGGGGGATCCTACTACGAGCAGTACTTC. Its translation is CASSSGGSYYEQYF. The rearrangement joins TRBV27 to TRBJ2-7; 7 bases match TRBD1. J lost 3 bases, V lost 4 bases, and 6 bases had no gene match. The CDR3 is 14 amino acids. Germline V gene data show CDR1 as MNHEY and CDR2 as SMNVEV (reference sequence).

The V and J genes are TRBV4-1 and TRBJ2-7; D call uncertain. Trimming cost V 0 bases and J 1 base, with 10 bases left between them. This CDR3 contains 15 residues. Germline CDR1 is MGHRA and CDR2 is YSYEKL. The CDR3 region has the DNA TGCGCCAGCAGCCAAGAAAGTTCCAGGTCCTACGAGCAGTACTTC. This encodes CASSQESSRSYEQYF.

This clonotype came up many times. The chain is built from TRBV30 and TRBJ2-7, with a tentative D call TRBD2 (5 bases). Germline CDR1 is GTSNPN and CDR2 is SVGIG (reference sequence). The V end lost 7 bases, the J end lost 6 bases, and 28 bases lay between the germline ends. The CDR3 extends over 16 amino acids. For the CDR3, the DNA is TGTGCCTCCTTCTCGACGTTTACCTCCGGGGTTGGCGAGCAGTACTTC. Protein sequence: CASFSTFTSGVGEQYF.

This clonotype was picked up many times. CDR3 sequence: CASSFSNNQPQHF. The CDR3 DNA is TGTGCCAGCAGTTTTTCCAATAATCAGCCCCAGCATTTT. The chain has TRBV28 and TRBJ1-5; D is unclear. The germline V gene encodes CDR1 MDHEN and CDR2 SYDVKM. Trimming left V 3 bases short and J 4 bases short, with 7 bases between. This CDR3 has 13 amino acids.

This clonotype was recorded a few times. The V and J genes are TRBV20-1 and TRBJ2-5, with 8 bases identical to TRBD2. Germline CDR1 and CDR2: DFQATT and SNEGSKA (reference sequence). V trimming: 3 bases; J trimming: 2 bases; junction bases outside the gene matches: 11. The CDR3 is 16 amino acids. The CDR3 loop is CSASPPLAGAQETQYF. The CDR3 DNA sequence: TGCAGTGCTAGCCCCCCCCTAGCGGGTGCACAAGAGACCCAGTACTTC.

V is TRBV28 and J is TRBJ2-5; perhaps TRBD2 as D (6 bases). The germline CDR1 and CDR2 sequences are MDHEN and SYDVKM. Trimming removed 6 bases from V and 1 base from J, with 15 bases in between. The CDR3 consists of 15 residues. The CDR3 loop reads CASSRGAGSQETQYF. CDR3 in DNA: TGTGCCAGCAGCCGGGGAGCCGGGAGCCAAGAGACCCAGTACTTC.

This chain connects TRBV6-1 to TRBJ2-2; 7 bases line up with TRBD1. Trimming cost V 6 bases and J 2 bases; bases outside gene matches: 6. This CDR3 has 15 amino acids. Germline assignment: CDR1 MNHNS and CDR2 SASEGT. The CDR3 sequence is CASSTGTDNTGELFF. In DNA, the CDR3 is TGTGCCAGCAGCACCGGGACAGATAACACCGGGGAGCTGTTTTTT.